One sample yielded the 14 T cell receptor beta chains listed below, sequenced in a study of T-cell memory formation after mild COVID-19. A single record per CDR3 protein comes from TCRdb applying MiXCR to the 5' RACE reads. The sample lists 380,000 or so distinct CDR3 sequences; 13% to 15% were seen once. Sequencing used PBMCs or a T cell subset sorted from them (not recorded which). Receptor source: a man aged 18 to 29 who had mild COVID-19 (a few samples of this study predate the infection). Cell type and time point are not known.

The chain links TRBV7-2 to TRBJ2-5, with TRBD2 identical over 10 bases. This CDR3 has 15 amino acids. CDR1 SGHTA and CDR2 FQGNSA come from the germline V gene. Trimming at V came to 3 bases and at J to 2 bases, leaving 3 bases not matched to a gene. As DNA, the CDR3 is TGTGCCAGCAGCTTCACTAGCGGGGTTCAAGAGACCCAGTACTTC. Protein: CASSFTSGVQETQYF.

V and J are TRBV10-1 and TRBJ2-5; D uncertain. Between the trimmed V and J ends, which lost 2 bases and 1 base, there was a span of 8 bases. CDR1 WNHNN and CDR2 SYGVQD come from the germline V gene (reference sequence). The CDR3 has 14 residues. The CDR3 DNA follows: TGCGCCAGCAGTGAGACTCGCATCCAAGAGACCCAGTACTTC. This encodes CASSETRIQETQYF.

The chain has TRBV6-5 and TRBJ1-1; D uncertain. V gave up 6 bases and J gave up 1 base, with 12 bases separating them. CDR1 MNHEY and CDR2 SVGAGI come from the germline V gene. The length of the CDR3 is 14 residues. The DNA for the CDR3 is TGTGCCAGCAGCCCTGGACTGAGGAACACTGAAGCTTTCTTT. Translation: CASSPGLRNTEAFF.

This clonotype was seen repeatedly, ten times or more. The V call is TRBV7-2, the J call TRBJ2-5, with D unclear. This CDR3 has 12 residues. The germline V and J ends were trimmed by 5 bases and 4 bases, with 8 bases remaining between them. Germline-derived CDR1 and CDR2 are SGHTA and FQGNSA. In DNA, the CDR3 is TGTGCCAGCAGCCCCAGACGAGAGACCCAGTACTTC. This encodes CASSPRRETQYF.

The chain links TRBV20-1 to TRBJ2-2, with 13 bases matching TRBD2. Germline CDR1 and CDR2: DFQATT and SNEGSKA (reference sequence). The CDR3 is 16 residues long. Trimming cost V 4 bases and J 5 bases; bases outside gene matches: 7. The CDR3 bases are TGCAGTGCTATTCGACTAGCGGGGGGCAGGACCGGGGAGCTGTTTTTT. This encodes CSAIRLAGGRTGELFF.

This clonotype was observed a few times. CDR3 bases: TGCGCCAGCAGCTTAACAAGGGGCGCCAACTATGGCTACACCTTC. Translating gives CASSLTRGANYGYTF. This rearrangement joins TRBV5-1 to TRBJ1-2, with D perhaps matching TRBD1 (5 bases). Germline CDR1 reads SGHRS; CDR2 reads YFSETQ. V dropped 2 bases and J dropped 2 bases, with 13 bases sitting between them. This CDR3 spans 15 amino acids. Looking up the rest from reference TRBV5-1 and TRBJ1-2 gives the full variable domain: KAGVTQTPRYLIKTRGQQVTLSCSPISGHRSVSWYQQTPGQGLQFLFEYFSETQRNKGNFPGRFSGRQFSNSRSEMNVSTLELGDSALYLCASSLTRGANYGYTFGSGTRLTVV.

The chain couples TRBV5-1 to TRBJ1-2, with 7 bases that match TRBD1. CDR1 is SGHRS and CDR2 is YFSETQ in the germline V gene. CDR3 size: 14 residues. Losses at the gene ends were 0 bases for V and 8 bases for J; bases not matched to a gene: 7. The CDR3 region is CASSLGTGGIGYTF. CDR3 nucleotide sequence: TGCGCCAGCAGCTTGGGGACAGGAGGAATAGGCTACACCTTC.

V and J are TRBV12-3 or TRBV12-4 and TRBJ1-2, with 8 bases fitting TRBD1. Trimming cost V 10 bases and J 8 bases; bases outside gene matches: 9. There are 12 residues in the CDR3. The CDR3 DNA sequence: TGTGCCACCGCTACAGGGGGACACGGCTACACCTTC. Translated: CATATGGHGYTF.

The genes are TRBV7-9 and TRBJ2-3; possible D gene TRBD2, 6 bases. The CDR3 runs 13 residues. V dropped 5 bases and J dropped 2 bases, with 8 bases sitting between them. Germline values: CDR1 SEHNR, CDR2 FQNEAQ (reference sequence). The CDR3 here is CASSAGTTDTQYF. The CDR3 region has the DNA TGTGCCAGCAGCGCGGGGACCACAGATACGCAGTATTTT.

Notes on this clonotype: The junction departs from the called germline gene at one end, perhaps through a read error. V gene TRBV7-9 combines with J gene TRBJ2-7, with D tentatively TRBD2 (5 bases). Germline V lookup: CDR1 SEHNR, CDR2 FQNEAQ (reference sequence). The CDR3 has 14 amino acids. Here the CDR3 reads CASSLATRAYEQYF. The CDR3 DNA sequence: TGTGCCAGCAGCCTAGCAACTCGGGCCTACGAGCAGTACTTC. Looking up the rest from reference TRBV7-9 and TRBJ2-7 gives the full variable domain: DTGVSQNPRHKITKRGQNVTFRCDPISEHNRLYWYRQTLGQGPEFLTYFQNEAQLEKSRLLSDRFSAERPKGSFSTLEIQRTEQGDSAMYLCASSLATRAYEQYFGPGTRLTVT.

This clonotype was found a few times. The chain links TRBV7-9 to TRBJ2-7, with 8 bases lining up with TRBD1. Trimming took 5 bases from V and 0 from J; bases not matched to a gene: 15. The CDR3 is made up of 18 amino acids. Germline loops: CDR1 SEHNR, CDR2 FQNEAQ (reference sequence). The CDR3: CASSPHTWTGPSSYEQYV. The CDR3 bases are TGTGCCAGCAGCCCACACACATGGACAGGGCCGAGCTCCTACGAGCAGTACGTC.

The genes are TRBV6-5 and TRBJ2-5; D is possibly TRBD2 (6 bases). Trimming pared 6 bases from V and 5 bases from J, leaving 16 bases between. Germline V gene data show CDR1 as MNHEY and CDR2 as SVGAGI. This CDR3 spans 14 amino acids. The CDR3 region is CASSHGRSGETQYF. CDR3 DNA: TGTGCCAGCAGCCACGGACGCAGCGGGGAGACCCAGTACTTC.

The chain recombines TRBV6-1 with TRBJ1-5, with 8 bases matching TRBD1. The CDR3 contains 14 residues. The germline gives CDR1 MNHNS, CDR2 SASEGT. Trimming at V came to 3 bases and at J to 2 bases, leaving 0 bases not matched to a gene. The CDR3 region is CASSEDRGNQPQHF. CDR3 sequence (DNA): TGTGCCAGCAGTGAGGACAGGGGCAATCAGCCCCAGCATTTT.

The table lists this clonotype with a few counts. The chain uses TRBV12-3 or TRBV12-4 and TRBJ2-5, with 8 bases identical to TRBD2. The J segment lost 5 bases and the V segment lost 6 bases, leaving 11 bases of the junction unmatched. This CDR3 is built from 15 residues. The CDR3 DNA is TGTGCCAGCAGGGGGACTAGTCTCGGTGTGGAGACCCAGTACTTC. It encodes CASRGTSLGVETQYF.